Listed below are T cell receptor beta chains from one sample, sequenced in a study of blood T cell repertoires in COVID-19. TCRdb's table, derived via immunoSEQ multiplex PCR, lists solely in-frame clones and lacks some. Among under 35,000 clones listed, under 85% were seen once. The material sequenced was peripheral blood. Receptor source: a man between 65 and 85 years old with acute or convalescent COVID-19. Each CDR3 is given with its conserved first and last residue. The order of the fields is CDR3 protein, CDR3 DNA, J gene, CDR3 length, V gene, D gene, clone size. D genes are given only for firm matches. Clone size is not always given. Where it is, it says once, few, many or a class for expanded clones.

CDR3: CAIRASGSGTGELFF
DNA: TGTGCCATCAGGGCTAGCGGGAGCGGTACCGGGGAGCTGTTTTTT
J: TRBJ2-2
length: 15
V: TRBV10-3
D: TRBD2
size: .

CDR3: CASSPRAQPQHF
DNA: TGTGCCAGCTCACCACGGGCTCAGCCCCAGCATTTT
J: TRBJ1-5
length: 12
V: TRBV18
D: .
size: .

CDR3: CASSYSTRGKTEAFF
DNA: TGTGCCAGCAGTTACTCGACACGGGGAAAGACTGAAGCTTTCTTT
J: TRBJ1-1
length: 15
V: TRBV6-5
D: .
size: .

CDR3: CASSPQVQETQYF
DNA: TGTGCCAGCAGTCCACAGGTCCAAGAGACCCAGTACTTC
J: TRBJ2-5
length: 13
V: TRBV7-2
D: .
size: .

CDR3: CASSLRGPGANVLTF
DNA: TGTGCCAGCAGTCTTAGGGGGCCTGGGGCCAACGTCCTGACTTTC
J: TRBJ2-6
length: 15
V: TRBV6-5
D: TRBD1
size: .

CDR3: CSVPRGGSMTGELFF
DNA: TGCAGCGTTCCTCGGGGGGGCTCTATGACCGGGGAGCTGTTTTTT
J: TRBJ2-2
length: 15
V: TRBV29-1
D: TRBD2
size: .

CDR3: CATSDRKKSTYEQYF
DNA: TGTGCCACCAGTGATCGTAAGAAGAGTACCTACGAGCAGTACTTC
J: TRBJ2-7
length: 15
V: TRBV24-1
D: .
size: few

CDR3: CASSPPGGRGNSPLHF
DNA: TGTGCCAGCAGCCCCCCCGGCGGCAGGGGTAATTCACCCCTCCACTTT
J: TRBJ1-6
length: 16
V: TRBV7-2
D: .
size: .

CDR3: CAQTQGAGMVLHF
DNA: TGTGCCCAAACGCAGGGGGCAGGAATGGTCCTCCACTTT
J: TRBJ1-6
length: 13
V: TRBV30
D: TRBD1
size: once

CDR3: CASSETSGSTDTQYF
DNA: TGTGCCAGCAGCGAGACTAGCGGGAGCACAGATACGCAGTATTTT
J: TRBJ2-3
length: 15
V: TRBV27
D: TRBD2
size: .

CDR3: CASSLAWGPRYEQYF
DNA: TGTGCCAGCAGCTTAGCCTGGGGCCCGAGGTACGAGCAGTACTTC
J: TRBJ2-7
length: 15
V: TRBV11-2
D: .
size: .

CDR3: CASSPPQAHEQYF
DNA: TGTGCCAGCTCACCACCTCAGGCACACGAGCAGTACTTC
J: TRBJ2-7
length: 13
V: TRBV18
D: .
size: few

CDR3: CASSPLRLPSGELFF
DNA: TGTGCCAGCAGCCCACTCCGACTACCATCCGGGGAGCTGTTTTTT
J: TRBJ2-2
length: 15
V: TRBV28
D: .
size: .

CDR3: CASSASGTSRYEQYF
DNA: TGTGCCAGCAGTGCATCCGGGACTAGTCGCTACGAGCAGTACTTC
J: TRBJ2-7
length: 15
V: TRBV27
D: TRBD2
size: few

CDR3: CASSAHGGVNTEAFF
DNA: TGTGCCAGCAGTGCCCACGGGGGGGTGAACACTGAAGCTTTCTTT
J: TRBJ1-1
length: 15
V: TRBV6-6
D: .
size: .

CDR3: CASSQDSGGGYNEQFF
DNA: TGTGCCAGCAGCCAAGATTCGGGGGGCGGGTACAATGAGCAGTTCTTC
J: TRBJ2-1
length: 16
V: TRBV3-1/TRBV3-2
D: .
size: once

CDR3: CATAIPAGTGELFF
DNA: TGTGCCACCGCTATCCCCGCGGGCACCGGGGAGCTGTTTTTT
J: TRBJ2-2
length: 14
V: TRBV6-6
D: .
size: .

CDR3: CASSFPPRQGSNEQFF
DNA: TGTGCCAGCAGCTTCCCCCCGAGACAGGGGAGCAATGAGCAGTTCTTC
J: TRBJ2-1
length: 16
V: TRBV5-4
D: TRBD1
size: .

CDR3: CSATPEDSYGYTF
DNA: TGCAGCGCCACGCCTGAGGACAGCTATGGCTACACCTTC
J: TRBJ1-2
length: 13
V: TRBV29-1
D: .
size: .

CDR3: CASSQGVSGSDVDTQYF
DNA: TGCGCCAGCAGCCAAGGGGTCAGCGGGAGCGACGTAGATACGCAGTATTTT
J: TRBJ2-3
length: 17
V: TRBV4-1
D: TRBD2
size: .

CDR3: CASVDRASGNTIYF
DNA: TGTGCCAGCGTGGACAGGGCCTCTGGAAACACCATATATTTT
J: TRBJ1-3
length: 14
V: TRBV6-6
D: TRBD1
size: .

CDR3: CASSLLGGDYGYTF
DNA: TGTGCCAGCAGCTTACTCGGCGGAGATTATGGCTACACCTTC
J: TRBJ1-2
length: 14
V: TRBV7-9
D: .
size: .

CDR3: CATSRGPEETQYF
DNA: TGTGCCACCAGCAGAGGTCCGGAGGAGACCCAGTACTTC
J: TRBJ2-5
length: 13
V: TRBV15
D: .
size: .

CDR3: CASSFTRTLNSPLHF
DNA: TGTGCCAGCAGTTTCACCAGAACCTTGAATTCACCCCTCCACTTT
J: TRBJ1-6
length: 15
V: TRBV6-5
D: .
size: .

CDR3: CASSEFAQTGDTIYF
DNA: TGTGCCAGCAGTGAATTTGCGCAAACTGGAGACACCATATATTTT
J: TRBJ1-3
length: 15
V: TRBV25-1
D: .
size: .

CDR3: CASSAPSVGFGEQYF
DNA: TGTGCCAGCAGCGCACCCTCAGTCGGGTTCGGCGAGCAGTACTTC
J: TRBJ2-7
length: 15
V: TRBV2
D: .
size: .

CDR3: CASSLVGTGSNSPLHF
DNA: TGTGCCAGCAGCTTGGTAGGGACAGGGTCGAATTCACCCCTCCACTTT
J: TRBJ1-6
length: 16
V: TRBV5-4
D: TRBD1
size: .

CDR3: CASRADRVGNEQFF
DNA: TGCGCCAGCAGGGCGGACAGGGTGGGAAATGAGCAGTTCTTC
J: TRBJ2-1
length: 14
V: TRBV10-1
D: TRBD1
size: .

CDR3: CASTYQIGGQGSGYTF
DNA: TGTGCCAGTACCTACCAGATCGGGGGACAGGGGTCTGGCTACACCTTC
J: TRBJ1-2
length: 16
V: TRBV19
D: TRBD1
size: .

CDR3: CASRTDRDSEKLFF
DNA: TGTGCCAGCAGGACCGACAGGGATTCTGAAAAACTGTTTTTT
J: TRBJ1-4
length: 14
V: TRBV2
D: TRBD1
size: .

CDR3: CASSIGQYGYTF
DNA: TGTGCCAGTAGTATAGGACAGTATGGCTACACCTTC
J: TRBJ1-2
length: 12
V: TRBV19
D: .
size: once

CDR3: CASSLARVETYEQYF
DNA: TGTGCCAGCAGCTTGGCCCGAGTGGAGACCTACGAGCAGTACTTC
J: TRBJ2-7
length: 15
V: TRBV5-6
D: .
size: .

CDR3: CASRSVNYGYTF
DNA: TGTGCCAGTAGGTCAGTGAACTATGGCTACACCTTC
J: TRBJ1-2
length: 12
V: TRBV19
D: .
size: .

CDR3: CASSQKGRSQFF
DNA: TGTGCCAGCAGTCAAAAGGGGCGTTCGCAGTTCTTC
J: TRBJ2-1
length: 12
V: TRBV6-5
D: .
size: .

CDR3: CAISDQGGDTEAFF
DNA: TGTGCCATCAGTGACCAGGGCGGGGACACTGAAGCTTTCTTT
J: TRBJ1-1
length: 14
V: TRBV10-3
D: .
size: .

CDR3: CASSQRTSAKNIQYF
DNA: TGCGCCAGCAGCCAAAGGACTAGCGCCAAAAACATTCAGTACTTC
J: TRBJ2-4
length: 15
V: TRBV5-1
D: TRBD2
size: .

CDR3: CASTRGAYSPLHF
DNA: TGTGCCAGCACTCGGGGGGCGTATTCACCCCTCCACTTT
J: TRBJ1-6
length: 13
V: TRBV6-5
D: .
size: .

CDR3: CASSLGGVTEAFF
DNA: TGTGCCAGCAGCTTAGGGGGGGTCACTGAAGCTTTCTTT
J: TRBJ1-1
length: 13
V: TRBV7-9
D: .
size: .

CDR3: CASTPRGGAKETQYF
DNA: TGTGCCAGCACCCCCCGAGGAGGGGCTAAAGAGACCCAGTACTTC
J: TRBJ2-5
length: 15
V: TRBV27
D: .
size: .

CDR3: CASSPGPGSGNTIYF
DNA: TGTGCCAGCTCACCGGGGCCTGGCTCTGGAAACACCATATATTTT
J: TRBJ1-3
length: 15
V: TRBV18
D: .
size: .

CDR3: CASSLNPGLETQYF
DNA: TGTGCCAGCAGCCTTAACCCAGGGTTAGAGACCCAGTACTTC
J: TRBJ2-5
length: 14
V: TRBV7-3
D: .
size: few

CDR3: CASRSGTGDGYTF
DNA: TGTGCCAGCAGATCCGGGACAGGGGATGGCTACACCTTC
J: TRBJ1-2
length: 13
V: TRBV25-1
D: TRBD1
size: .

CDR3: CASSRTGTGGNEQFF
DNA: TGCGCCAGCAGCCGAACCGGGACAGGGGGCAATGAGCAGTTCTTC
J: TRBJ2-1
length: 15
V: TRBV5-1
D: TRBD1
size: .

CDR3: CASSLGGAGYTF
DNA: TGTGCCAGCAGCTTAGGAGGGGCTGGCTACACCTTC
J: TRBJ1-2
length: 12
V: TRBV7-3
D: .
size: .

CDR3: CASSQDSHSVVAQYF
DNA: TGTGCCAGCAGCCAAGATAGCCACTCGGTAGTTGCGCAGTATTTT
J: TRBJ2-3
length: 15
V: TRBV3-1/TRBV3-2
D: .
size: few

CDR3: CSVRGFGGQAFF
DNA: TGCAGCGTTAGAGGGTTCGGGGGGCAAGCTTTCTTT
J: TRBJ1-1
length: 12
V: TRBV29-1
D: .
size: .

CDR3: CASSGGGIYGYTF
DNA: TGTGCCAGCTCCGGGGGGGGAATCTATGGCTACACCTTC
J: TRBJ1-2
length: 13
V: TRBV25-1
D: .
size: .

CDR3: CASSPTSGQPQETQYF
DNA: TGTGCCAGCAGTCCGACCTCGGGACAGCCCCAAGAGACCCAGTACTTC
J: TRBJ2-5
length: 16
V: TRBV27
D: TRBD1
size: .

CDR3: CASSLSGTGAIVYSNQPQHF
DNA: TGTGCCAGCAGTTTATCAGGGACAGGGGCCATCGTATATAGCAATCAGCCCCAGCATTTT
J: TRBJ1-5
length: 20
V: TRBV28
D: TRBD1
size: .